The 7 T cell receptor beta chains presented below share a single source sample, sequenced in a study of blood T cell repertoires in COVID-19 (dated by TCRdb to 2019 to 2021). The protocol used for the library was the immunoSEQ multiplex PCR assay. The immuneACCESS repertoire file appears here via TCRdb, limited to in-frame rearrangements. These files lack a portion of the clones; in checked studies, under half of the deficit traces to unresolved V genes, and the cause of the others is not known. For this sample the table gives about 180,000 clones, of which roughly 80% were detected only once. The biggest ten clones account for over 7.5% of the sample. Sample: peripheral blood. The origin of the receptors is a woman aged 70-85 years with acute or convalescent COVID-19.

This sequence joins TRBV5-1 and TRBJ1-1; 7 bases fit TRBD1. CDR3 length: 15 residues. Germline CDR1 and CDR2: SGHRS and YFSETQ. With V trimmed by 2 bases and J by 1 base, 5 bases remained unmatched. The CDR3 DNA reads TGCGCCAGCAGCTTCCAACAGGGGAGGAACACTGAAGCTTTCTTT. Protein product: CASSFQQGRNTEAFF. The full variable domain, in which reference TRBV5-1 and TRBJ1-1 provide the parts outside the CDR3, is KAGVTQTPRYLIKTRGQQVTLSCSPISGHRSVSWYQQTPGQGLQFLFEYFSETQRNKGNFPGRFSGRQFSNSRSEMNVSTLELGDSALYLCASSFQQGRNTEAFFGQGTRLTVV.

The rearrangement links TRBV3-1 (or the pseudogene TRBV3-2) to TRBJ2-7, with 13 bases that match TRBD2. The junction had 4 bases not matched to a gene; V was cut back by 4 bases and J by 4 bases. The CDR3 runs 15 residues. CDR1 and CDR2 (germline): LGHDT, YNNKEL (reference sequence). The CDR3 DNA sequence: TGTGCCAGCAGCCTCAGGACTAGCGGGAGTTACGAGCAGTACTTC. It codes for CASSLRTSGSYEQYF.

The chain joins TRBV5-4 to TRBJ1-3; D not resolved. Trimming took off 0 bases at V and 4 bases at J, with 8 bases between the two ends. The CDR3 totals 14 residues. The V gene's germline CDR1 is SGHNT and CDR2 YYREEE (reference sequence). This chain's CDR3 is CASSLGPNGNTIYF. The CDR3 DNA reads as TGTGCCAGCAGCTTGGGGCCAAACGGAAACACCATATATTTT.

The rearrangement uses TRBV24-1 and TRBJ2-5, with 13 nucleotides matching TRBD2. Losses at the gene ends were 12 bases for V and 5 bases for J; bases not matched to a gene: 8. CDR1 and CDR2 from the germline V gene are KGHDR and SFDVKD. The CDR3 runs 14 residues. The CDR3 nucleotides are TGTGCCTCTACTAGCGGGAGGGCCGGGGAGACCCAGTACTTC. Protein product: CASTSGRAGETQYF.

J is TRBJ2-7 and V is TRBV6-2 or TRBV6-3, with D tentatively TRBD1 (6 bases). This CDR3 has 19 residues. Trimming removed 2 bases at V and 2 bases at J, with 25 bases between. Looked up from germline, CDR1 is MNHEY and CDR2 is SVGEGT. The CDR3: CASSYGHFVFRDTPYEQYF. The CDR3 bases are TGTGCCAGCAGTTACGGGCACTTTGTATTCCGGGACACGCCCTACGAGCAGTACTTC.

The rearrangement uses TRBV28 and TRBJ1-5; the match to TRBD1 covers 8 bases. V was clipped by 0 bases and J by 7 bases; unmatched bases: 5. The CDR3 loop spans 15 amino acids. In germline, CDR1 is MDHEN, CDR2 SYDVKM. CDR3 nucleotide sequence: TGTGCCAGCAGTTTATGGGACAGGGCGGGCCAGCCCCAGCATTTT. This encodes CASSLWDRAGQPQHF.

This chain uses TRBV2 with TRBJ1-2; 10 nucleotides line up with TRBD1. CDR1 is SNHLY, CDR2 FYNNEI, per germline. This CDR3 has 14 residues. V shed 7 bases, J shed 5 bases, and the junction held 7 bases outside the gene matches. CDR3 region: CASNPGQGLYGYTF. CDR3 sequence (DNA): TGTGCCAGCAATCCGGGACAGGGGTTGTATGGCTACACCTTC.